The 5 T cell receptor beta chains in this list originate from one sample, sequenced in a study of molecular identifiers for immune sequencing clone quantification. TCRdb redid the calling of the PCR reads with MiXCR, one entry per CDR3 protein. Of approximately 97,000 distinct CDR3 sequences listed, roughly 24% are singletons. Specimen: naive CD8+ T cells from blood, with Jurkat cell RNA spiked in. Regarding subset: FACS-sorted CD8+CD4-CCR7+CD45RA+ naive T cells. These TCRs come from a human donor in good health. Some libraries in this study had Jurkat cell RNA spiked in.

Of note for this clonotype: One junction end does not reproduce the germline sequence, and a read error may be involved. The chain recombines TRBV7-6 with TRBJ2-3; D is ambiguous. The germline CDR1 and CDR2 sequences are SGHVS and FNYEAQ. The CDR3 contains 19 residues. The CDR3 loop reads CAGSSTRSGFGPGTDTQYF. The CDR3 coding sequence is TGTGCCGGCAGCTCAACCAGGTCGGGCTTCGGACCGGGCACAGATACGCAGTATTTT.

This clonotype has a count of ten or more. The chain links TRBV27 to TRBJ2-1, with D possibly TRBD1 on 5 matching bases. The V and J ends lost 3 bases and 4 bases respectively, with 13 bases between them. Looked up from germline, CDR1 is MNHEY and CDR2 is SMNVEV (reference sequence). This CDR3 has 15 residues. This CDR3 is CASSFGAGLYNEQFF. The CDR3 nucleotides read TGTGCCAGCAGTTTTGGGGCAGGGCTTTACAATGAGCAGTTCTTC.

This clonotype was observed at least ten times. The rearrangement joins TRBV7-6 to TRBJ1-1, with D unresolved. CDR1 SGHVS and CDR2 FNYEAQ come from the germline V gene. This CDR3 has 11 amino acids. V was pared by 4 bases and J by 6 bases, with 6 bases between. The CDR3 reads CASSSGAEAFF. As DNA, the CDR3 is TGTGCCAGCAGCTCGGGAGCTGAAGCTTTCTTT.

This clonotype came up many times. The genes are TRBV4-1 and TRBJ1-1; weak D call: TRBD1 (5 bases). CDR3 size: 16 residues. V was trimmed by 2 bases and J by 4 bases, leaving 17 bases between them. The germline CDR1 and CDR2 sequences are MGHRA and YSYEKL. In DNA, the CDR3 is TGCGCCAGCAGCCAAAGGCAGGTAGGGGCAATCACTGAAGCTTTCTTT. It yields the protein CASSQRQVGAITEAFF.

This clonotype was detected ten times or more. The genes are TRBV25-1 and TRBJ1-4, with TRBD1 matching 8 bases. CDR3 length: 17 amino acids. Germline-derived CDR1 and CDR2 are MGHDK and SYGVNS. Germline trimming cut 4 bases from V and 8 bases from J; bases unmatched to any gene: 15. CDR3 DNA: TGTGCCAGCAGTGGGTCCGGCACGGACAGGGTGTGGGAAAAACTGTTTTTT. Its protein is CASSGSGTDRVWEKLFF. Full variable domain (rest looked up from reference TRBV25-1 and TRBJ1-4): EADIYQTPRYLVIGTGKKITLECSQTMGHDKMYWYQQDPGMELHLIHYSYGVNSTEKGDLSSESTVSRIRTEHFPLTLESARPSHTSQYLCASSGSGTDRVWEKLFFGSGTQLSVL.